The T cell receptor beta chain described here comes from a study of blood T cells in healthy people across ages. CDR3 length: 12 amino acids. V was cut by 2 bases and J by 10 bases, with 12 bases left in between. The germline CDR1 and CDR2 sequences are SGHRS and YFSETQ. No fewer than 5 micrograms of total RNA were isolated from every sample. Study conclusions and caveats: The lack of PBMC sorting stopped any conclusive naive versus antigen-experienced comparison. The authors considered diversity estimates from one million T cells to be underestimates.

As for this clonotype: Its specificity is unknown.

A J-beta primer mix and a sample-barcoded 5' primer were used in a second PCR of roughly 7 to 12 cycles. CDR3-containing paired-end reads numbered at least 2.5 million in each sample. TCRdb re-analysed the 5' RACE reads in MiXCR, keeping a single row per CDR3 protein. The profile shows about 580,000 distinct CDR3 sequences, 40% to 50% of them singletons. The chain links TRBV5-1 to TRBJ1-2, with a possible D match to TRBD1 (5 bases). Input material: blood. The receptor comes from a man at least 80 years old in good health. DNA of the CDR3: TGCGCCAGCAGCTTTGCAGGGTGGGTCTACACCTTC. It yields the protein CASSFAGWVYTF.